The sequence of this T cell receptor (beta chain) was determined in a study of T cells after yellow fever vaccination. Study summary: Some fractions had low cell numbers, and these were prepared with SMART-Seq v4 Ultra Low Input.

The CDR3 is 14 residues long. The germline gives CDR1 SGHRS, CDR2 YFSETQ. The ends were cut back, 2 bases at V and 0 bases at J, with 7 bases in the middle. This clonotype was recorded at least ten times. Its antigen is unknown. 5'RACE template switching added a universal primer site and UMIs to TCR cDNA. TCRdb passed the 5' RACE reads through MiXCR, listing each CDR3 protein once. The sample records a few hundred thousand distinct CDR3 sequences, roughly 4.3% being singletons. Whole-study results and caveats: Within FACS-sorted repertoires, abundant clonotypes contaminating from the bulk population could be present. Researchers report a weaker secondary response that nonetheless peaked faster, day 5 versus 15.

The input for sequencing was PBMCs, taken 5 days after the yellow fever booster vaccination. The TCR was taken from a man aged 18-30 years who received the YFV17D yellow fever vaccine. The chain combines TRBV5-1 with TRBJ2-3, with D unclear. In nucleotides, the CDR3 is TGCGCCAGCAGCTTTAGCTCCAGCACAGATACGCAGTATTTT. Translated: CASSFSSSTDTQYF.